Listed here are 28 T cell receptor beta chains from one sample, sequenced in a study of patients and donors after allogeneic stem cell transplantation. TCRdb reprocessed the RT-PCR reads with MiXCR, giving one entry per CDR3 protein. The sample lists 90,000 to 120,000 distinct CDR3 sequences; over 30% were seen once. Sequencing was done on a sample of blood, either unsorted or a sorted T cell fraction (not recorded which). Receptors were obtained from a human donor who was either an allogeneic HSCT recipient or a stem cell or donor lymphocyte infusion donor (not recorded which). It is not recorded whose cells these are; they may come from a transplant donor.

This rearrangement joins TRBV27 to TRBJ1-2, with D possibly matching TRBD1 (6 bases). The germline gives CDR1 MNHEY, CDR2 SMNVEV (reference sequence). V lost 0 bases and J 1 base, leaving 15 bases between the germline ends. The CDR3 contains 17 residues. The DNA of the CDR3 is TGTGCCAGCAGTTTATCTAGTTATAAGGACAGTAACTATGGCTACACCTTC. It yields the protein CASSLSSYKDSNYGYTF.

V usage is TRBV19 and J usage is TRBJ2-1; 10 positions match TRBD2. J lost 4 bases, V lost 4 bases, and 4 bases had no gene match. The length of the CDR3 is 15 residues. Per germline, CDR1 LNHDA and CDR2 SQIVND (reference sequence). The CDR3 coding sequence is TGTGCCAGTAGTAGGACTAGCGGAAATTACAATGAGCAGTTCTTC. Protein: CASSRTSGNYNEQFF.

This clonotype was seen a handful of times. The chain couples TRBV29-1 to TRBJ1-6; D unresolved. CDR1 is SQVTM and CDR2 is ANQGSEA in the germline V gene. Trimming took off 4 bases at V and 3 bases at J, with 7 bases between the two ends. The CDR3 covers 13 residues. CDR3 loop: CSVGTGYNSPLHF. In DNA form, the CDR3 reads TGCAGCGTTGGTACCGGCTATAATTCACCCCTCCACTTT.

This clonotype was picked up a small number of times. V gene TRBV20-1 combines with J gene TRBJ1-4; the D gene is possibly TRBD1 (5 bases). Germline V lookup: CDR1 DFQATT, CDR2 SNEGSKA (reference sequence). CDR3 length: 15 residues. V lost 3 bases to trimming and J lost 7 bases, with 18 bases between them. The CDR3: CSASGKGAGTEKLFF. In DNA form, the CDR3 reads TGCAGTGCTAGTGGAAAGGGCGCAGGGACTGAAAAACTGTTTTTT.

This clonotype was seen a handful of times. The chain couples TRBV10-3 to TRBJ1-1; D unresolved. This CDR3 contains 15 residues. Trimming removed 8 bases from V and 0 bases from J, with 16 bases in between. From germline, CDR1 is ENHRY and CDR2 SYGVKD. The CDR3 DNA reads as TGTGCCATCCCGACACCCGATTCCATGAACACTGAAGCTTTCTTT. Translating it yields CAIPTPDSMNTEAFF.

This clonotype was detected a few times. CDR3 amino acids: CASSLVSQPNSPLHF. In nucleotides, the CDR3 is TGTGCCAGCAGCTTAGTGTCACAGCCGAATTCACCCCTCCACTTT. The gene calls are TRBV7-2 and TRBJ1-6; no clear D gene. Germline V gene lookup returns CDR1 SGHTA and CDR2 FQGNSA. This CDR3 has 15 residues. The V gene lost 1 base and the J gene lost 7 bases, with 11 bases spanning the gap.

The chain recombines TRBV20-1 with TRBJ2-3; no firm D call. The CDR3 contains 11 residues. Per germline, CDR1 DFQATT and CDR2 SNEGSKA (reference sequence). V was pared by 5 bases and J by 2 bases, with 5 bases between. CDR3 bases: TGCAGTGCTCTCCCCACAGATACGCAGTATTTT. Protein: CSALPTDTQYF.

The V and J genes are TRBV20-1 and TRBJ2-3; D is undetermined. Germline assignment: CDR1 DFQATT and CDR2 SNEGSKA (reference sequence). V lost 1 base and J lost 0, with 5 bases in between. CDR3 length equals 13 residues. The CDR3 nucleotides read TGCAGTGCTAGAGGGCCGAGCACAGATACGCAGTATTTT. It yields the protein CSARGPSTDTQYF.

The DNA for the CDR3 is TGCGCCAGCAGCTTTGACGGGGCGAGCTCCTATAATTCACCCCTCCACTTT. This translates into CASSFDGASSYNSPLHF. V is TRBV5-1 and J is TRBJ1-6; D perhaps matches TRBD1 (5 bases). CDR1 and CDR2 (germline): SGHRS, YFSETQ. This CDR3 is 17 amino acids long. V gave up 2 bases and J gave up 0 bases, with 12 bases separating them.

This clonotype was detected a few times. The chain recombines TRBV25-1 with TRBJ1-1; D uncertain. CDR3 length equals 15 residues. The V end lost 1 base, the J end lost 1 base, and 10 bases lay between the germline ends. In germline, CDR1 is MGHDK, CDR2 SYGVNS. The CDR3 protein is CASSESAKRNTEAFF. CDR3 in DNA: TGTGCCAGCAGTGAATCGGCGAAAAGGAACACTGAAGCTTTCTTT.

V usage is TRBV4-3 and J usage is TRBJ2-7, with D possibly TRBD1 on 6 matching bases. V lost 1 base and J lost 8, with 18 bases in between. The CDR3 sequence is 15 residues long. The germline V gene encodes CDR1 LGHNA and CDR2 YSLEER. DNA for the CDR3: TGCGCCAGCAGCCAAGCGGACAGTCCCTTAGAAAAGCAGTACTTC. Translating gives CASSQADSPLEKQYF.

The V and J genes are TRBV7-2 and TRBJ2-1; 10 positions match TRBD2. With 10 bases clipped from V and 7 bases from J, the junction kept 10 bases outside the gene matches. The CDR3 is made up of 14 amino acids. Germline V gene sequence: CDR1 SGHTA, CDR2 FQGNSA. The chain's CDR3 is CATSGSGAMNEQFF. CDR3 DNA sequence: TGTGCCACTAGCGGGAGTGGGGCTATGAATGAGCAGTTCTTC.

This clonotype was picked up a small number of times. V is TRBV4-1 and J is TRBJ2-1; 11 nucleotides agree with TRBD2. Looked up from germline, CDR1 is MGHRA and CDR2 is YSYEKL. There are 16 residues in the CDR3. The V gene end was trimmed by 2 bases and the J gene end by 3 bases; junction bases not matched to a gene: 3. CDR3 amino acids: CASSQYSGRGYNEQFF. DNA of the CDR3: TGCGCCAGCAGCCAATATAGCGGGAGGGGCTACAATGAGCAGTTCTTC.

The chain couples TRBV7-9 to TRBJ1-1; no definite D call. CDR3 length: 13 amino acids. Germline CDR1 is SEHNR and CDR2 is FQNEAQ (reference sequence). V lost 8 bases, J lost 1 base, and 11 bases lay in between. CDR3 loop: CASPNRWNTEAFF. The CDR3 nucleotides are TGTGCCAGCCCCAACCGGTGGAACACTGAAGCTTTCTTT.

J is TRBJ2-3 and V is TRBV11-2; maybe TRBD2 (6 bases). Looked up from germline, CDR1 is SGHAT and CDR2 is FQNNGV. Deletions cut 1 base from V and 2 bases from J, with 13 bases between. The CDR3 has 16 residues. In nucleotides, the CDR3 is TGTGCCAGCAGCTTAGGAATTAGCGGAGTCACAGATACGCAGTATTTT. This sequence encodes CASSLGISGVTDTQYF.

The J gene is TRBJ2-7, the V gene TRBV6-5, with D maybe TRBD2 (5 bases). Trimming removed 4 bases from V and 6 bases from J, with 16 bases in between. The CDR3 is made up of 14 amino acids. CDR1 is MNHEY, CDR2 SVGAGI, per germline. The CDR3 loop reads CASSSRTPSSEQYF. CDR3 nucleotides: TGTGCCAGCAGTTCCCGCACTCCTAGCAGCGAGCAGTACTTC.

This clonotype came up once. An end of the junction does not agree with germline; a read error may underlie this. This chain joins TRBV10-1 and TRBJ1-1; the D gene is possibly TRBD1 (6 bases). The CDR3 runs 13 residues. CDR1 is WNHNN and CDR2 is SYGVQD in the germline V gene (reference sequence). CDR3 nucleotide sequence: TGCACCAGCAGAGAGAGCAGGGGATCTGAAGCTTTCTTT. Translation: CTSRESRGSEAFF.

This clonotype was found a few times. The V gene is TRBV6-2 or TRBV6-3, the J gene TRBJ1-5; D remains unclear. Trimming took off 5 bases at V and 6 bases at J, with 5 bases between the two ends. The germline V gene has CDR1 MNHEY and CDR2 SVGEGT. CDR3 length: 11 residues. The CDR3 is CASSDGQPQHF. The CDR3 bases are TGTGCCAGCAGTGACGGTCAGCCCCAGCATTTT.

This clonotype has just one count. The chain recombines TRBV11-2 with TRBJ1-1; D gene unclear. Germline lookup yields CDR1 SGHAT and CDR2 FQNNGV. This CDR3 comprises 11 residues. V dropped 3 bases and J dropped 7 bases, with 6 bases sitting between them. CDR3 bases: TGTGCCAGCAGCTTCAGATTTGAAGCTTTCTTT. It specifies CASSFRFEAFF.

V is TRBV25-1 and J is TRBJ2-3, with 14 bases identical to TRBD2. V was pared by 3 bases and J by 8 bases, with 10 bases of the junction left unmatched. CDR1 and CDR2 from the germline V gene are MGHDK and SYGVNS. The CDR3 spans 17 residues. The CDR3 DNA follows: TGTGCCAGCAGTGATCGACGGACTAGCGGGAGGACCGCTACGCAGTATTTT. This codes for CASSDRRTSGRTATQYF. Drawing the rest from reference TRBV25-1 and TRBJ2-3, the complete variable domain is EADIYQTPRYLVIGTGKKITLECSQTMGHDKMYWYQQDPGMELHLIHYSYGVNSTEKGDLSSESTVSRIRTEHFPLTLESARPSHTSQYLCASSDRRTSGRTATQYFGPGTRLTVL.

The CDR3 spells CASSQDNSGRGAFF. The CDR3 DNA is TGCGCCAGCAGCCAAGATAATTCCGGCAGGGGAGCTTTCTTT. This chain joins TRBV4-3 and TRBJ1-1; possible D gene TRBD1, 6 bases. Germline V gene sequence: CDR1 LGHNA, CDR2 YSLEER. The CDR3 runs to 14 residues. Deletions cut 0 bases from V and 10 bases from J, with 15 bases between.

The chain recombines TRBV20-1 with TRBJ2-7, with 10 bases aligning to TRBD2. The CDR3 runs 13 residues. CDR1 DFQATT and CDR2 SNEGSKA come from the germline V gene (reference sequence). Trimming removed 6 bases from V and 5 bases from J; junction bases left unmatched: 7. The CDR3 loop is CSAAGTSVNEQYF. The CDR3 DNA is TGCAGTGCAGCCGGGACTAGCGTTAACGAGCAGTACTTC.

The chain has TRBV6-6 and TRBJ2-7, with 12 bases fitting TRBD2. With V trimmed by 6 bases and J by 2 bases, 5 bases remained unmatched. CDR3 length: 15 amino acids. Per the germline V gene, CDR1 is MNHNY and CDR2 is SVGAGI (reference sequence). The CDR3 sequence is CASSLLAGGAYEQYF. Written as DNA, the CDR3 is TGTGCCAGCAGCCTACTAGCGGGAGGAGCCTACGAGCAGTACTTC.

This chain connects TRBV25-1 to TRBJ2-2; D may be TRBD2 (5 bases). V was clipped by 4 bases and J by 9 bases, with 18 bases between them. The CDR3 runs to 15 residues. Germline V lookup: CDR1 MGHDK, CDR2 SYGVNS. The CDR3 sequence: CASSAPRSGTRELFF. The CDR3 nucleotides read TGTGCCAGCAGTGCTCCTAGGAGCGGTACCCGGGAGCTGTTTTTT.

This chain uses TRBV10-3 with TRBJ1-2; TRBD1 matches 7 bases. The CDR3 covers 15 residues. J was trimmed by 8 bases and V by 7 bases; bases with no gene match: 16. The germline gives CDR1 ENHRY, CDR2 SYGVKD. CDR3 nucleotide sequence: TGTGCCATCAAGCTTTTGGAGGGGGCGCGAGTCGGCTACACCTTC. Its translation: CAIKLLEGARVGYTF.

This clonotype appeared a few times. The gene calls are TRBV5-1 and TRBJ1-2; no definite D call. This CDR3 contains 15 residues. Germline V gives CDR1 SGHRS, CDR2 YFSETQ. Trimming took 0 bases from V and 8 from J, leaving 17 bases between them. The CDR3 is CASSLVVGEPVGYTF. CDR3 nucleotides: TGCGCCAGCAGCTTGGTCGTCGGAGAACCCGTAGGCTACACCTTC. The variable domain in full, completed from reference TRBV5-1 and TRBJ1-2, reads KAGVTQTPRYLIKTRGQQVTLSCSPISGHRSVSWYQQTPGQGLQFLFEYFSETQRNKGNFPGRFSGRQFSNSRSEMNVSTLELGDSALYLCASSLVVGEPVGYTFGSGTRLTVV.

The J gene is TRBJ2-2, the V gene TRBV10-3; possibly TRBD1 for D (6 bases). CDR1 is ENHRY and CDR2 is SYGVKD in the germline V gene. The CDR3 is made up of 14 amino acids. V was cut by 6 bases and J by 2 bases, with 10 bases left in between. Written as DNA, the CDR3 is TGTGCCATCAGACAGGGAGAAAACACCGGGGAGCTGTTTTTT. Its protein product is CAIRQGENTGELFF.

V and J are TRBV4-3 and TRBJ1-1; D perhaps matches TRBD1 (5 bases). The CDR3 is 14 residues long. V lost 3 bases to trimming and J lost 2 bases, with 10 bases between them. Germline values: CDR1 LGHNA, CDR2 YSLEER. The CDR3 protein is CASSHLDRNTEAFF. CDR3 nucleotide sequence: TGCGCCAGCAGCCACCTCGACAGAAACACTGAAGCTTTCTTT.